The entry below gives a single T cell receptor (beta chain) sequence along with its context. As yet, its antigen is unknown. This CDR3 has 16 amino acids. V was pared by 4 bases and J by 4 bases, with 19 bases between. CDR1 and CDR2 from the germline V gene are SGHRS and YFSETQ. The data were obtained in a study of shared clonotypes between healthy human individuals. Whole-study context: CD8 memory received one plate per donor, CD8 naive two, CD4 memory three and CD4 naive three.

CD4+ cell separation produced CD45RA+ naive and CD45RA-negative memory subsets. Generated by immunoSEQ multiplex PCR, the TCRdb table keeps only in-frame clones and is missing some. Counted here are 550,000 to 700,000 clones, around 73% occurring once; the ten biggest clones make up about 1.8%. Study-wide results and caveats: Clonotypes not shared had lower generation probabilities than those common to all four donors.

The chain employs TRBV5-1 and TRBJ2-3, with D tentatively TRBD1 (7 bases). This TCR was sampled from a woman in her twenties or thirties in good health. The sequenced sample consisted of memory CD4+ T cells sorted from blood. This sample's subset: CD45RA-negative fraction. CDR3 loop: CASSLRAGGTPDTQYF. Written as DNA, the CDR3 is TGCGCCAGCAGCCTTCGGGCAGGGGGGACCCCAGATACGCAGTATTTT.